What follows are 9 T cell receptor beta chains derived from one specimen sequenced in a study of shared clonotypes between healthy human individuals (TCRdb year 2020). Library creation used the immunoSEQ multiplex PCR assay. The clones in this table, taken by TCRdb from immuneACCESS, are in-frame only. Not every clone is retained; where verified, under half of the shortfall comes from an unresolved V gene, and the cause of the rest is unknown. Counted in this sample were 2 million to 2.5 million clones; 90% to 97% of them appeared once. The ten largest clones add up to roughly 0.13% of the sample. The sequencing input was naive CD4+ T cells sorted from blood. The sample's cell subset or site label, in plain terms: CD45RA+ positively selected. The receptors here all came from a man younger than 35 in good health.

The CDR3 DNA sequence: TGTGCCTGGAGTCGGAGGGGGCCTCTATTCCAAGAGACCCAGTACTTC. Protein sequence: CAWSRRGPLFQETQYF. The chain carries TRBV30 and TRBJ2-5; a weak D match, TRBD1 (7 bases). The CDR3 has 16 amino acids. Trimming took off 2 bases at V and 1 base at J, with 17 bases between the two ends. Germline V lookup: CDR1 GTSNPN, CDR2 SVGIG (reference sequence).

CDR3 sequence reads: CASDRDRRYEQYF. CDR3 bases: TGTGCCAGCGACCGGGACAGGCGCTACGAGCAGTACTTC. This chain uses TRBV6-1 with TRBJ2-7; 8 positions agree with TRBD1. Losses at the gene ends were 8 bases for V and 3 bases for J; bases not matched to a gene: 6. The CDR3 extends over 13 amino acids. CDR1 and CDR2 from the germline V gene are MNHNS and SASEGT.

In the case of this clone: The sample contains more than one DNA sequence encoding this CDR3. The chain uses TRBV6-5 and TRBJ2-7; 8 bases align to TRBD1. This CDR3 contains 14 residues. V shed 6 bases, J shed 0 bases, and the junction held 4 bases outside the gene matches. The germline V gene has CDR1 MNHEY and CDR2 SVGAGI. CDR3 amino acids: CASSRQGSSYEQYF. The CDR3 nucleotides are TGTGCCAGCAGCCGACAGGGGTCCTCCTACGAGCAGTACTTC.

The V gene is TRBV5-1, the J gene TRBJ1-2; a possible D gene is TRBD1 (5 bases). CDR3 size: 14 residues. The ends were cut back, 0 bases at V and 4 bases at J, with 10 bases in the middle. Germline lookup yields CDR1 SGHRS and CDR2 YFSETQ. The CDR3 DNA is TGCGCCAGCAGCTTGGAGGGGTCTCTCTATGGCTACACCTTC. Translating it yields CASSLEGSLYGYTF.

The gene calls are TRBV18 and TRBJ1-2, with 9 nucleotides matching TRBD1. V shed 5 bases and J 8 bases; nucleotides not matched to a gene: 15. Germline CDR1 reads KGHSH; CDR2 reads LQKENI. The CDR3 extends over 16 amino acids. CDR3 sequence reads: CASSTGQGPPYEGYTF. The CDR3 nucleotides read TGTGCCAGCTCAACGGGACAGGGCCCTCCCTATGAAGGCTACACCTTC.

The V and J genes are TRBV28 and TRBJ1-1, with D perhaps TRBD1 (5 bases). V was shortened by 6 bases and J by 1 base, with 21 bases between the two germline ends. CDR1 and CDR2 from the germline V gene are MDHEN and SYDVKM. This CDR3 region has 17 residues. The CDR3 reads CASSSRALLVANTEAFF. The CDR3 nucleotides are TGTGCCAGCAGCTCCAGGGCCCTTCTGGTTGCGAACACTGAAGCTTTCTTT.

The V gene is TRBV18, the J gene TRBJ2-5, with 9 bases fitting TRBD2. Germline V CDR1 and CDR2: KGHSH, LQKENI. The CDR3 consists of 15 residues. V lost 3 bases, J lost 2 bases, and 4 bases stayed unmatched. CDR3: CASSPAGGPQETQYF. DNA of the CDR3: TGTGCCAGCTCACCGGCGGGAGGGCCTCAAGAGACCCAGTACTTC. Full variable domain (missing parts from reference TRBV18 and TRBJ2-5): NAGVMQNPRHLVRRRGQEARLRCSPMKGHSHVYWYRQLPEEGLKFMVYLQKENIIDESGMPKERFSAEFPKEGPSILRIQQVVRGDSAAYFCASSPAGGPQETQYFGPGTRLLVL.

This rearrangement joins TRBV18 to TRBJ2-3; TRBD1 aligns across 7 bases. The CDR3 spans 15 residues. Germline CDR1 and CDR2: KGHSH and LQKENI. V was pared by 0 bases and J by 5 bases, with 5 bases of the junction left unmatched. The CDR3 DNA reads TGTGCCAGCTCACCACCGGGACAGCTAGGAGATACGCAGTATTTT. Encoded protein: CASSPPGQLGDTQYF. Based on the CDR3 plus reference TRBV18 and TRBJ2-3, the full variable domain is NAGVMQNPRHLVRRRGQEARLRCSPMKGHSHVYWYRQLPEEGLKFMVYLQKENIIDESGMPKERFSAEFPKEGPSILRIQQVVRGDSAAYFCASSPPGQLGDTQYFGPGTRLTVL.

The chain has TRBV5-1 and TRBJ1-2; 7 bases are a match to TRBD1. The germline CDR1 and CDR2 sequences are SGHRS and YFSETQ. The CDR3 covers 14 residues. The ends lost 4 bases at V and 4 bases at J; junction bases unmatched: 7. The CDR3 DNA reads as TGCGCCAGCAGCGCCGGGGACAGTGCCTATGGCTACACCTTC. Its protein product is CASSAGDSAYGYTF.